One and the same sample provided the 3 T cell receptor beta chains below, sequenced in a study of blood T cell repertoires in COVID-19. The table came from immunoSEQ multiplex PCR; TCRdb's copy has only in-frame clones and leaves some out. The table has approximately 220,000 clones, about 80% seen once. Material for sequencing was PBMCs or T cells enriched from blood (not recorded which). These receptors all come from a woman between 40 and 55 years old who had been exposed to COVID-19.

The chain employs TRBV14 and TRBJ2-1; D not resolved. The CDR3 is made up of 15 amino acids. Germline assignment: CDR1 SGHDN and CDR2 FVKESK. The V and J ends lost 1 base and 3 bases respectively, with 10 bases between them. The CDR3 DNA reads TGTGCCAGCAGCCAAGGGCCCTTCGACTACAATGAGCAGTTCTTC. Its translation is CASSQGPFDYNEQFF.

This chain joins TRBV25-1 and TRBJ1-6; 7 nucleotides match TRBD1. The CDR3 totals 14 residues. V shed 0 bases, J shed 10 bases, and the junction held 3 bases outside the gene matches. Germline V gene data show CDR1 as MGHDK and CDR2 as SYGVNS. CDR3 in amino acids: CASSEYTRGSPLHF. The DNA of the CDR3 is TGTGCCAGCAGTGAATATACCAGGGGGTCACCCCTCCACTTT. The entire variable domain, with the rest obtained from reference TRBV25-1 and TRBJ1-6, is as follows: EADIYQTPRYLVIGTGKKITLECSQTMGHDKMYWYQQDPGMELHLIHYSYGVNSTEKGDLSSESTVSRIRTEHFPLTLESARPSHTSQYLCASSEYTRGSPLHFGNGTRLTVT.

This rearrangement joins TRBV28 to TRBJ2-2; D is possibly TRBD2 (6 bases). Germline CDR1 and CDR2: MDHEN and SYDVKM. V was pared by 3 bases and J by 2 bases, with 10 bases between. This CDR3 is 15 amino acids long. The DNA for the CDR3 is TGTGCCAGCAGTTTGGGGGGAGTCAACACCGGGGAGCTGTTTTTT. Translation gives CASSLGGVNTGELFF.